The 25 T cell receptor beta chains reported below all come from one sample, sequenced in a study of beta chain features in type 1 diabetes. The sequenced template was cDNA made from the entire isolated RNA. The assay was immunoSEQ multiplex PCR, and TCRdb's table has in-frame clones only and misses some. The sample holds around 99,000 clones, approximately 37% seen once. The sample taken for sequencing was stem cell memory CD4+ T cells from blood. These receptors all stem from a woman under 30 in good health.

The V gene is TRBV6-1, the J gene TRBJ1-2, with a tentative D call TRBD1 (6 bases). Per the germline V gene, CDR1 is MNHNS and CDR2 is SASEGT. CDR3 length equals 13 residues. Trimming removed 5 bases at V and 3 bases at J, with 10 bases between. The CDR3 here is CASSLQGYYGYTF. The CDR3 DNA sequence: TGTGCCAGCAGTTTACAGGGTTACTATGGCTACACCTTC.

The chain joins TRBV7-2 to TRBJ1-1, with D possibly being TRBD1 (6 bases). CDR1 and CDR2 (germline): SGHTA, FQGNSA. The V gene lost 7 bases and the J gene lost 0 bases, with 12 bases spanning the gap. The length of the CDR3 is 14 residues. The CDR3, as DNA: TGTGCCAGCACCTGGGACAACATGAACACTGAAGCTTTCTTT. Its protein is CASTWDNMNTEAFF.

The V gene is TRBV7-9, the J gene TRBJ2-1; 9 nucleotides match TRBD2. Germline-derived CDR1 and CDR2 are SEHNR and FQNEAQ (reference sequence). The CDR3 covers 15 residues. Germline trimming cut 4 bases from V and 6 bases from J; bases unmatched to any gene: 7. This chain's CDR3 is CASSSRAGGLNEQFF. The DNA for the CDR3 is TGTGCCAGCAGCTCCAGGGCGGGAGGGCTCAATGAGCAGTTCTTC.

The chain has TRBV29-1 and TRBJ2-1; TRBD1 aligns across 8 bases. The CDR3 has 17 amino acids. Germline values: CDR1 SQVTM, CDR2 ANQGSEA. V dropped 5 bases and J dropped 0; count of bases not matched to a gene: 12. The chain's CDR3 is CSVYPGRGRSSYNEQFF. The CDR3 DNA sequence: TGCAGCGTTTACCCCGGCAGGGGGCGCAGCTCCTACAATGAGCAGTTCTTC.

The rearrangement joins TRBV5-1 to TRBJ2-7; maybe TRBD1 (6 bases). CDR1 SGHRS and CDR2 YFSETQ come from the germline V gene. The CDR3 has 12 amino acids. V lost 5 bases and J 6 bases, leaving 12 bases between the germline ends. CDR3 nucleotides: TGCGCCAGCAGAAAAGGACAGTCCGAGCAGTACTTC. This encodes CASRKGQSEQYF.

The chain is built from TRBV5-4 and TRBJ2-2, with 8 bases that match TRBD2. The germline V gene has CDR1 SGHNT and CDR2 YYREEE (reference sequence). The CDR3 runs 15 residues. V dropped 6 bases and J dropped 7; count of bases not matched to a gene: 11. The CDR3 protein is CASTRGGDVGGELFF. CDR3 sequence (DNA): TGTGCCAGCACCCGGGGGGGAGACGTCGGCGGGGAGCTGTTTTTT.

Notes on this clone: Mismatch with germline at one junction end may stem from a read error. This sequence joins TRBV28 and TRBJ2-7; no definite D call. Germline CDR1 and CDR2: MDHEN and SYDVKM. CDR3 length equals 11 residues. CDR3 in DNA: TGCGCCAGCAGTTCCATGTACGAGCAGTACTTC. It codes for CASSSMYEQYF.

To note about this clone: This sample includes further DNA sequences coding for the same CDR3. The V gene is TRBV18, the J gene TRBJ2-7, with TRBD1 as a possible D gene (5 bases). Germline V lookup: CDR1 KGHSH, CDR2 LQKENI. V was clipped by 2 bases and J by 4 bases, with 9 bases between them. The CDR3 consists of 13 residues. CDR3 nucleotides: TGTGCCAGCTCACCAGCAGGGTCGTACGAGCAGTACTTC. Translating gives CASSPAGSYEQYF.

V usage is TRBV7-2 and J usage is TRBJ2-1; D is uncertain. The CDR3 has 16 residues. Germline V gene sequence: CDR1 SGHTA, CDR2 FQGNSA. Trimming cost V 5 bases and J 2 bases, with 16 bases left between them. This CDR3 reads CASSLHFAAPYNEQFF. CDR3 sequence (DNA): TGTGCCAGCAGCCTACATTTTGCGGCCCCCTACAATGAGCAGTTCTTC.

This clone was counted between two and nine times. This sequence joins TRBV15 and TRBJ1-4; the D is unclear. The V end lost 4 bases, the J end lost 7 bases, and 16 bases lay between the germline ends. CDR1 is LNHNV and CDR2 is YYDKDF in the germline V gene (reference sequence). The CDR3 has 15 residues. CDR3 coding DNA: TGTGCCACCAGCAAAACCTTCGGGGAGGGTGAAAAACTGTTTTTT. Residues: CATSKTFGEGEKLFF.

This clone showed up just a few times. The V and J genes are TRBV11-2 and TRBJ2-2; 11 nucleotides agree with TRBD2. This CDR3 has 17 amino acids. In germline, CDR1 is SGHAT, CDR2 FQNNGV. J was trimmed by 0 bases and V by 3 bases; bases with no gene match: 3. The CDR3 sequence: CASSFRGLAANTGELFF. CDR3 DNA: TGTGCCAGCAGCTTCAGGGGACTAGCGGCGAACACCGGGGAGCTGTTTTTT.

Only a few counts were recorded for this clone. The CDR3 spells CAWSVDRTARTEAFF. As DNA, the CDR3 is TGTGCCTGGAGTGTAGATAGGACAGCCCGCACTGAAGCTTTCTTT. This chain links TRBV30 with TRBJ1-1; tentatively, D is TRBD1 (6 bases). The germline CDR1 and CDR2 sequences are GTSNPN and SVGIG (reference sequence). The CDR3 consists of 15 residues. V lost 0 bases and J 4 bases, leaving 15 bases between the germline ends.

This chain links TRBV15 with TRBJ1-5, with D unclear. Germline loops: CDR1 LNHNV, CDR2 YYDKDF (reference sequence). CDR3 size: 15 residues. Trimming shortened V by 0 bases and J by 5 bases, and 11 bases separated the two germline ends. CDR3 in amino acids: CATSRDRGSHQPQHF. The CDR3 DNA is TGTGCCACCAGCAGAGATAGAGGGAGCCATCAGCCCCAGCATTTT.

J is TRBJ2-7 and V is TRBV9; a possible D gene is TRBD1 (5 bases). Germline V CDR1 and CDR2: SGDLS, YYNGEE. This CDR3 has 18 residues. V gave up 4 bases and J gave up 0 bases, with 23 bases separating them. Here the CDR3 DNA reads TGTGCCAGCAGCTCCCGTCCATCGTATCAGGGTTCCTCCTACGAGCAGTACTTC. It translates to CASSSRPSYQGSSYEQYF.

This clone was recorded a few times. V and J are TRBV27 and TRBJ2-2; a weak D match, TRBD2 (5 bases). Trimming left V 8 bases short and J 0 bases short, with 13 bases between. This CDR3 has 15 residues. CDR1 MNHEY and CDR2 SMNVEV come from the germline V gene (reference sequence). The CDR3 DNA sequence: TGTGCCAGCGACCGGACTCTACCGAACACCGGGGAGCTGTTTTTT. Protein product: CASDRTLPNTGELFF.

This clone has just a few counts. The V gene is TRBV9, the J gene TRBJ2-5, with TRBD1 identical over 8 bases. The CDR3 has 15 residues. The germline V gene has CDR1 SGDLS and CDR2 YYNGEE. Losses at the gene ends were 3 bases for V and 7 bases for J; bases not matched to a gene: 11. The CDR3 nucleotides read TGTGCCAGCAGCGCCAGGACAGGGTTTGCGTGGACCCAGTACTTC. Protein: CASSARTGFAWTQYF.

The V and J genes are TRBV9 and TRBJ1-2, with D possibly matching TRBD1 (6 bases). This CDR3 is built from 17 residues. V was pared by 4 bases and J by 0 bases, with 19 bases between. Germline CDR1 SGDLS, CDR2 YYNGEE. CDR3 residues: CASSTKPGERSNYGYTF. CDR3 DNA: TGTGCCAGCAGCACCAAACCAGGGGAACGGTCTAACTATGGCTACACCTTC.

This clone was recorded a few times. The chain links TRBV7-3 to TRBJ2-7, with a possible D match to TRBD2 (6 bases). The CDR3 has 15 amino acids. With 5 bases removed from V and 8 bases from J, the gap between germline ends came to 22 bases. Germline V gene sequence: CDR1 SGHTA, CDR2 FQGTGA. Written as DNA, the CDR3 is TGTGCCAGCAGCCCAGGAAGGGGCGTAGCGGCCCAGCAGTACTTC. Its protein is CASSPGRGVAAQQYF.

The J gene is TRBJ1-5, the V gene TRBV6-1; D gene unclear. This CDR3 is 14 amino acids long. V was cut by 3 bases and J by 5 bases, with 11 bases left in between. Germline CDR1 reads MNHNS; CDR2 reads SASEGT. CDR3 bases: TGTGCCAGCAGTGAGGCTGTCAATTATCAGCCCCAGCATTTT. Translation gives CASSEAVNYQPQHF.

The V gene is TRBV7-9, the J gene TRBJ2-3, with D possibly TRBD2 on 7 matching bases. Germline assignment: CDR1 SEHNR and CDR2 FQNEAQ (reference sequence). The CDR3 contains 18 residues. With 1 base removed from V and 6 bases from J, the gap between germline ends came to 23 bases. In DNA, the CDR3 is TGTGCCAGCAGCTTAGAGGGGGGGGGAACAGGGCCTCGCGATACGCAGTATTTT. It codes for CASSLEGGGTGPRDTQYF.

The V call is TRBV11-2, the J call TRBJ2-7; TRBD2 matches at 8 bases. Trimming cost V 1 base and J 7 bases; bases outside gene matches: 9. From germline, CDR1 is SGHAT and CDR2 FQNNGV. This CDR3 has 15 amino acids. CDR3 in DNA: TGTGCCAGCAGCTTAGGGTGGCGGGAGGACCGAGAGCAGTACTTC. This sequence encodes CASSLGWREDREQYF.

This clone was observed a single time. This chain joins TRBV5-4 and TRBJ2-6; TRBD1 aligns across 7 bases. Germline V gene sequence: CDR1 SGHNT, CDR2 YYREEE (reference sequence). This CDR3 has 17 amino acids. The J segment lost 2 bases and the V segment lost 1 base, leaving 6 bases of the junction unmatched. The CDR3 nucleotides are TGTGCCAGCAGCTTGAACTACAGGGGTCCTGGGGCCAACGTCCTGACTTTC. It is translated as CASSLNYRGPGANVLTF.

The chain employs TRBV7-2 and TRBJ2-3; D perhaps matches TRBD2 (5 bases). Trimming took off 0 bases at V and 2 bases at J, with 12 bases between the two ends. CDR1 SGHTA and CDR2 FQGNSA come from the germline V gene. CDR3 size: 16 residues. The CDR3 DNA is TGTGCCAGCAGCTTAGCGCTAGCCAAGTTCACAGATACGCAGTATTTT. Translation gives CASSLALAKFTDTQYF.

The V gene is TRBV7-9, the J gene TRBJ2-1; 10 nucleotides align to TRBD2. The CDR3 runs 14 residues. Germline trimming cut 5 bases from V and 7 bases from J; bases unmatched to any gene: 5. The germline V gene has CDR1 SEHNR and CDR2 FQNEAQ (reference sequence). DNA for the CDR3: TGTGCCAGCAGCCCTGGGACTAGCGAGAATGAGCAGTTCTTC. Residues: CASSPGTSENEQFF.

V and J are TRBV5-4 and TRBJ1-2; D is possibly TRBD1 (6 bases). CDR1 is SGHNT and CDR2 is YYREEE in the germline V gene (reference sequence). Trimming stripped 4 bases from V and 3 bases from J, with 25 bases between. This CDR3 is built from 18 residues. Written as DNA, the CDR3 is TGTGCCAGCAGCCGGAGGGGGTTGGGGCTCGGGGGGTACTATGGCTACACCTTC. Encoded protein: CASSRRGLGLGGYYGYTF.